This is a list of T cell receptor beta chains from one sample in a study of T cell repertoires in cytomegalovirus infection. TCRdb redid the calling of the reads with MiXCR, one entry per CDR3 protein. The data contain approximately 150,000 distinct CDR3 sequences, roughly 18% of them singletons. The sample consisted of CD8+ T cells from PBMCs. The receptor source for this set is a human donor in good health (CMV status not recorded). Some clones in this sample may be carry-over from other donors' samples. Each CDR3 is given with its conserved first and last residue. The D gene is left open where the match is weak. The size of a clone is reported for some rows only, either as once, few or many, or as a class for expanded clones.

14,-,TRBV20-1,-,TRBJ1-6,TGCAGTGCCCGAGGACAGAACTATAATTCACCCCTCCACTTT,CSARGQNYNSPLHF
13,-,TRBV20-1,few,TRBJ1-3,TGCAGTGCTTGGCCCCACTCTGGAAACACCATATATTTT,CSAWPHSGNTIYF
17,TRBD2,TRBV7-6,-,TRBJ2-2,TGTGCCAGCAGACAACTAGCGGGGGGCGTAAACACCGGGGAGCTGTTTTTT,CASRQLAGGVNTGELFF
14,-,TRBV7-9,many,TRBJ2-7,TGTGCCAGCAGCCCACGGGACCCTCCCTACGAGCAGTACTTC,CASSPRDPPYEQYF
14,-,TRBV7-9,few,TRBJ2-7,TGTGCCAGCAGCCGACGGACAGAACCCTACGAGCAGTACTTC,CASSRRTEPYEQYF
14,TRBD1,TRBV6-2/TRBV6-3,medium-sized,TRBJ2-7,TGTGCCAGCAGTGTGACAGGGGAGATCAACGAGCAGTACTTC,CASSVTGEINEQYF
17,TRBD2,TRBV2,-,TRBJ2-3,TGTGCCAGCAGAGCCGCGGGGGGCGCTCGAGCGGGTGATACGCAGTATTTT,CASRAAGGARAGDTQYF
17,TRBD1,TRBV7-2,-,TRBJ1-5,TGTGCCAGCAGCCACCGGGACAGGCGAACGGGCAATCAGCCCCAGCATTTT,CASSHRDRRTGNQPQHF
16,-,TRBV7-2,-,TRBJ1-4,TGTGCCAGCAGCTCCCCTACCTGGCCAAGGGAGGAAAAACTGTTTTTT,CASSSPTWPREEKLFF
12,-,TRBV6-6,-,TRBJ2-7,TGTGCCAGCAGAGGCAGTTACTACGAGCAGTACTTC,CASRGSYYEQYF
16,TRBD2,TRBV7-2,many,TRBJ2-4,TGTGCCAGCAGGAGCGGGGGGGCCCGTGACAAAAACATTCAGTACTTC,CASRSGGARDKNIQYF
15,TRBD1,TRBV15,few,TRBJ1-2,TGTGCCACCAGCAGAGATTACTCAGGGGGGTATGGCTACACCTTC,CATSRDYSGGYGYTF
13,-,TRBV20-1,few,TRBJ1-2,TGCAGTGCTAGTCCGTCCAACAACTATGGCTACACCTTC,CSASPSNNYGYTF
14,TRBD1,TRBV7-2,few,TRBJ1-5,TGTGCCAGCAGCGGCACAGGGGGAGGACAGCCCCAGCATTTT,CASSGTGGGQPQHF
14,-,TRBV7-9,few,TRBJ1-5,TGTGCCAGCAGCGCAACAGATAGCAATCAGCCCCAGCATTTT,CASSATDSNQPQHF
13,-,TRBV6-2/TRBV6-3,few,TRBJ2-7,TGTGCCAGCAGCCTTGCGCTAGGGCGGGAGCAGTACTTC,CASSLALGREQYF
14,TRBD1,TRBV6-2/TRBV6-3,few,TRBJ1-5,TGTGCCAGCAGACCAGACAGGGAAGGACAGCCCCAGCATTTT,CASRPDREGQPQHF
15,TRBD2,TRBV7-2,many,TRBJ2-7,TGTGCCAGCAGCTTTGTAGCGGGGGAGGAGTACGAGCAGTACTTC,CASSFVAGEEYEQYF
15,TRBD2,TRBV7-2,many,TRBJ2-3,TGTGCCAGCAGCCCATGGCGGGGGGGCCAAGATACGCAGTATTTT,CASSPWRGGQDTQYF
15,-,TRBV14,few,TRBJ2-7,TGTGCCAGCAGCGCCGGTCCGGACAGTGCTTACGAGCAGTACTTC,CASSAGPDSAYEQYF
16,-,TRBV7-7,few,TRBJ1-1,TGTGCCAGCAGCCCCCTTGGCAGCCTAATGAACACTGAAGCTTTCTTT,CASSPLGSLMNTEAFF
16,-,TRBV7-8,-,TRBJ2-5,TGTGCCAGCAGCCCCCCCCGCTTCGAAAGGTGGGAGACCCAGTACTTC,CASSPPRFERWETQYF
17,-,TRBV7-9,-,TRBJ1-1,TGTGCCAGCAGCTTAGGCGACAGCAGTTTTAGAAACACTGAAGCTTTCTTT,CASSLGDSSFRNTEAFF
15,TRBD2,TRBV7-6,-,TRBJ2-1,TGTGCCAGCAGCCAACTAGCGGGGGTTTACAATGAGCAGTTCTTC,CASSQLAGVYNEQFF
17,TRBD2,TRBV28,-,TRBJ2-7,TGTGCCAGCAGTTTAGAGGGGAGCGGGAGGAGGTCCTACGAGCAGTACTTC,CASSLEGSGRRSYEQYF
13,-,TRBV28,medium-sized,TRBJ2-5,TGTGCCAGCAGCCTCTACAGGGACGAGACCCAGTACTTC,CASSLYRDETQYF
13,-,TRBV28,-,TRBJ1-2,TGTGCCAGCAGTTCGACTTCGATCTATGGCTACACCTTC,CASSSTSIYGYTF
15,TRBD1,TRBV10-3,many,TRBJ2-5,TGTGCCATCAGTGATAGATCAGGGGGCCTCAAGACCCAGTACTTC,CAISDRSGGLKTQYF
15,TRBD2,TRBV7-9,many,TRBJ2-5,TGTGCCAGCAGTCCCAGCGGGAGATCTCAAGAGACCCAGTACTTC,CASSPSGRSQETQYF
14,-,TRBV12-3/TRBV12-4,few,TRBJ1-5,TGTGCCAGCAGTCACAGGGTAGACAATCAGCCCCAGCATTTT,CASSHRVDNQPQHF
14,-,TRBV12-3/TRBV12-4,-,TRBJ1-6,TGTGCCAGCAGTTTAAAAAGGATCGGTTCACCCCTCCACTTT,CASSLKRIGSPLHF
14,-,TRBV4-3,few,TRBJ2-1,TGCGCCAGCAGCCAAGATAGAGGGGGGAATGAGCAGTTCTTC,CASSQDRGGNEQFF
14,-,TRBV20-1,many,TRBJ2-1,TGCAGTGCTAGAGTGGAGGGAGGCGGCGTTGAGCAGTTCTTC,CSARVEGGGVEQFF
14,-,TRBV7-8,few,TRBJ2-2,TGTGCCAGCAGCCCCGGATATAACACCGGGGAGCTGTTTTTT,CASSPGYNTGELFF
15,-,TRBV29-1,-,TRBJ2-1,TGCAGCGTTGGGTATTACTCGGCCCCCGGCTATGAGCAGTTCTTC,CSVGYYSAPGYEQFF
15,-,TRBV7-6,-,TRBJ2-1,TGTGCCAGCAGCGCATTCCCGACAGGACTGAATGAGCAGTTCTTC,CASSAFPTGLNEQFF
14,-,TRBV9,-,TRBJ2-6,TGTGCCAGCAGCGTCCAAGGTGGGGCCAACGTCCTGACTTTC,CASSVQGGANVLTF
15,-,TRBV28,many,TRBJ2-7,TGTGCCAGCAGTAGCCTTCGCGGGGTCTCCTACGAGCAGTACTTC,CASSSLRGVSYEQYF
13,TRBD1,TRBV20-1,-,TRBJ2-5,TGCAGTGCTAGGGACAGGGGGAGAAAGACCCAGTACTTC,CSARDRGRKTQYF
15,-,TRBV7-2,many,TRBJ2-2,TGTGCCAGCGCCACCCAGGGTAGTGGGACCGGGGAGCTGTTTTTT,CASATQGSGTGELFF